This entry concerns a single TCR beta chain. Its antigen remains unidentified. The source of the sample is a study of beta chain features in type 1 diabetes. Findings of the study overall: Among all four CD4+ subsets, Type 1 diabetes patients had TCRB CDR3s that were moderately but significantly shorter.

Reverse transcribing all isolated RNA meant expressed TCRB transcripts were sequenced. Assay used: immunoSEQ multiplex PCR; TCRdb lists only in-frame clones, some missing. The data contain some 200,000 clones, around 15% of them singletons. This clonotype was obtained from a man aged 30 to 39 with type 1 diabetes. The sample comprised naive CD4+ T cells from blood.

The CDR3 DNA is TGTGCCAGCAGTTTACAGGAGAACCATGAGCAGTTCTTC. Translation: CASSLQENHEQFF. V is TRBV28 and J is TRBJ2-1, with D unresolved. Germline CDR1 reads MDHEN; CDR2 reads SYDVKM. The CDR3 is 13 residues long. V was shortened by 2 bases and J by 8 bases, with 10 bases between the two germline ends.